A single T cell receptor beta chain is shown here with its context. The sample comes from a study of blood T cell repertoires in COVID-19. Data came from immunoSEQ multiplex PCR; TCRdb stores just in-frame clones and leaves some out. The data hold a few hundred thousand clones, with less than 85% observed a single time. The germline gives CDR1 MNHNY, CDR2 SVGAGI (reference sequence). Losses at the gene ends were 6 bases for V and 3 bases for J; bases not matched to a gene: 4. This CDR3 contains 13 residues. The V and J genes are TRBV6-6 and TRBJ1-2; 7 bases agree with TRBD1. Material: peripheral blood. The TCR originated in a woman between 18 and 29 years old with acute or convalescent COVID-19. The CDR3 is CASRDGTDYGYTF. The CDR3 coding sequence is TGTGCCAGCAGAGACGGGACAGACTATGGCTACACCTTC.